This entry lists 3 T cell receptor beta chains sequenced from one sample in a study of T cells in Graves' hyperthyroidism and ophthalmopathy. TCR beta CDR3 regions were amplified from RNA. Using the HTBI primer set, a first-round RT-PCR was run on the TCR CDR3. Via MiXCR, TCRdb re-called the multiplex PCR reads, giving one row per CDR3 protein. Seen here are 550,000 to 600,000 distinct CDR3 sequences, over 15% observed once, and the top ten hold under 20%. Sequences were obtained from blood. Every receptor here comes from a woman aged 18-29 years with Graves' hyperthyroidism.

This clonotype was detected only once. A single base separates this from a much larger clone, so it may be a read error. The J gene is TRBJ2-5, the V gene TRBV7-9; 7 bases fit TRBD1. This CDR3 comprises 16 residues. The V segment lost 4 bases and the J segment 4 bases; nucleotides outside the gene matches: 12. Germline loops: CDR1 SEHNR, CDR2 FQNEAQ (reference sequence). CDR3 coding DNA: TGTGCCAGCAGCTATAAAGAGAGACAGGGCGGAGAGACCCAGTACTTC. It encodes CASSYKERQGGETQYF.

V and J are TRBV7-3 and TRBJ2-1, with D unclear. Between the trimmed V and J ends, which lost 1 base and 6 bases, there was a span of 10 bases. CDR3 length: 14 amino acids. The V gene's germline CDR1 is SGHTA and CDR2 FQGTGA. The CDR3, as DNA: TGTGCCAGCAGCTTAAACGGCAATTTCAATGAGCAGTTCTTC. Translation gives CASSLNGNFNEQFF. Supplemented by reference TRBV7-3 and TRBJ2-1, the full variable domain reads GAGVSQTPSNKVTEKGKYVELRCDPISGHTALYWYRQSLGQGPEFLIYFQGTGAADDSGLPNDRFFAVRPEGSVSTLKIQRTERGDSAVYLCASSLNGNFNEQFFGPGTRLTVL.

The chain has TRBV6-2 or TRBV6-3 and TRBJ2-7, with 10 bases fitting TRBD2. V lost 0 bases to trimming and J lost 6 bases; unmatched junction nucleotides: 11. The germline CDR1 and CDR2 sequences are MNHEY and SVGEGT. This CDR3 region has 17 residues. Here the CDR3 reads CASSYSGTSVTFGEQYF. For the CDR3, the DNA is TGTGCCAGCAGTTACTCCGGGACTAGCGTCACATTTGGCGAGCAGTACTTC.